This TCR beta chain comes out of a study of T cell repertoires in cytomegalovirus infection (dated by TCRdb to between 2019 and 2020). In terms of the full investigation: Recently identified HLA-C-restricted CMV epitopes, whose presentation resists viral immunomodulation, were targeted by peptide stimulations together with well-studied HLA-B-restricted epitopes. Donor HLA type was relevant to the analysis, as public TCR beta signatures indicated carriage of CMV infection together with the matching HLA type. Broader findings and caveats from the paper: The ex vivo response was dominated by HLA-C-restricted CMV-specific TCR beta clonotypes, and the single most frequent clonotype in two of eight donors was supplied by these HLA-C-restricted clonotypes. Carriers of CMV infection plus the relevant HLA type were discriminated by the cumulative frequency of public TCR beta family members in the study cohort and in an independent approximately 400-donor cohort.

The run used an Illumina HiSeq 1500. The public reads were reprocessed in TCRdb via fastp at Q25 and MiXCR, keeping in-frame beta chains. All rows with the same CDR3 protein become a single entry with the most common DNA and genes. The sample contains roughly 990,000 distinct CDR3 sequences, approximately 31% of them found a single time. 13% of the sample belongs to the ten largest clones. As to this clonotype: The target of this receptor is not known. Base qualities are missing; no much larger clone stands one base away.

CDR1 LNHDA and CDR2 SQIVND were looked up in the germline V gene (reference sequence). Counted from cysteine to phenylalanine, this CDR3 has 13 amino acids. The sequence is cut down to CDR3 DNA, 39 bases in frame from base 1. A distance of 11 bases separates the germline ends of V and J, which lose 3 bases and 8 bases respectively. The meaning of the sample's treatment or condition label: in vitro stimulation with specific CMV peptide epitopes to enrich CMV-specific T cells. This TCR was recovered from a human donor in good health (CMV status not recorded). Some clones in this sample may be carry-over from other donors' samples. This material consisted of cultured CD8+ T cells from PBMCs, taken from culture after CMV antigen stimulation. The rearrangement joined TRBV19 to TRBJ2-1; the D segment cannot be called with confidence. The sequenced DNA: TGTGCCAGTAGTATGGGAAGGAGCTATGAGCAGTTCTTC. It codes for CASSMGRSYEQFF.